This T cell receptor beta chain was identified in a study of cytomegalovirus exposure and HLA in healthy donors (dated by TCRdb to about 2017). About the study as a whole: An earlier analysis of some 550 of the donors reported 250 to 300 Gb of sequence data and 100 million to 140 million unique TCR beta sequences from 150 million to 200 million T cells. The number of typed donors differed by locus: about 620-630 for A, B, C, DRB1 and DQB1; about 520 for DQA1; some 610 for DPA1; and roughly 450 for DPB1. An early release covering around 630 HLA-typed donors comprised about 300 gigabases of sequencing data and about 90 million unique TCR sequences. In an earlier analysis of roughly 580 of the donors, high-throughput TCR beta sequencing was used to judge whether each TCR beta V gene segment behaved as functional or pseudogenic. Roughly five DR-DQ haplotypes were handled as single units for association and clustering because linkage in the cohort was strong. A later genetic analysis used genome-wide SNP genotypes for about 55% of the 666 donors, treating that subset as a discovery cohort. Rather than drawing on any new phenotypic data, the later analysis identified candidate immune exposures from TCR beta sequences and the way those sequences occurred across donors. High-throughput TCR immunosequencing, statistical association of individual TCRs with disease status, and machine learning were combined to predict cytomegalovirus infection status. All discovery cohort repertoires had been generated on a single sequencing platform. In addition to the first cohort of around 670 subjects, a separate validation cohort of approximately 120 different subjects was used. A later analysis re-analyzed previously published TCR beta repertoires from about 600 donors and added high-resolution HLA genotyping to study TCR occurrence patterns. Among a few hundred genotyped donors of the cohort, an average of approximately 230,000 unique TCR beta nucleotide sequences were sequenced per donor, roughly 18% of them non-productive. The study aimed to test whether cataloging public T cell receptors could reveal signatures of past pathogen exposure. HLA typing covered class I and class II loci at four-digit resolution. Donor age, sex, ethnicity and CMV serostatus were compiled alongside the repertoire data. Of the roughly 420 genotyped donors, 70% to 90% were placed in the genetic ancestry cluster associated with self-reported Caucasian donors. The study profiled the T cell repertoires of hundreds of subjects by immunosequencing and related them to cytomegalovirus serostatus. Results and caveats for the whole study, not just this receptor: In a later analysis, several top co-occurrence clusters were reported to appear linked to parvovirus B19, influenza, CMV and Epstein-Barr virus. Presence/absence analyses assumed roughly uniform sequencing depth across donors, an assumption that may not hold. It was suggested by the authors that the approach could potentially be generalized to other disease states and immunological phenotypes. In vitro tests confirmed that a few of the cytomegalovirus-associated TCR beta chains recognize cytomegalovirus antigens. The classifier was reported to diagnose cytomegalovirus status with high specificity and sensitivity in both the original and validation cohorts. A group of highly shared sequence variants was considered likely to be a technical artifact of the sequencing pipeline. The earlier analysis of 450 to 700 of the donors excluded 15 to 20 rarely observed V segments, including chromosome 9 orphons, because counts were too low. In a later analysis, HLA-associated TCR beta chains were found to be more clonally expanded and to have lower generation probabilities than equally common non-associated chains. At a false discovery rate of 0.05, a later analysis linked around 17,000 TCR beta sequences to specific HLA alleles. In an earlier analysis of some 640 of the donors, most TCR beta V segments were observed in productive rearrangements about 87% or about 30% of the time, broadly matching IMGT annotations. Across donors, most TCR sequences were observed very rarely, whereas some public TCRs were present in many individuals. Because HLA typing was unavailable for some donors at each locus, only the typed subset was used in association tests. Compared with the 666-donor mean, donors in an Asian-associated ancestry cluster had fewer N-insertions in productive TCRs, according to a later genetic analysis. Linkage disequilibrium might explain the correlated functional status among segregating V segments, but an unknown experimental factor could not be ruled out. Strong co-occurrence of HLA alleles, especially DR and DQ, made assigning TCR associations to individual alleles difficult. In a later genetic analysis, a missense DCLRE1C variant was associated with V-gene and J-gene trimming of TCR beta chains, and the association was replicated in an independent cohort. Most CMV-associated TCR beta chains appeared to be HLA-restricted in a later analysis, and the HLA associations seemed to be driven largely by CMV exposure. The study listed approximately 160 TCR beta chains as associated with cytomegalovirus. A later analysis found that TCR association rates varied across HLA loci, with DRB1 alleles showing the most associated TCRs and HLA-C alleles the fewest. A further reported finding was that TCR beta sequences accurately predicted the HLA-A and HLA-B alleles for most subjects in the first cohort. Some IMGT-functional V segments, including TRBV6-2 and TRBV6-3, could not be told apart with the 87-base-pair reads, so those segments were excluded. Immune exposure information for the cohort was limited to CMV serostatus. Only TCR beta chains were sequenced in this cohort, and the absence of alpha or paired-chain data limited detectable features.

The cohort consisted of 600 to 750 healthy bone marrow donors. All cohort members were sampled while nominally healthy, although unrecorded immune exposures were likely present. The donor tested CMV seropositive and was one of the 289 seropositive cohort members. Each donor provided a peripheral blood sample, and peripheral blood mononuclear cells were used for TCR beta sequencing. The Qiagen DNeasy Blood Extraction Kit was used to extract genomic DNA from the blood cell samples. To note about this clone: This clone's antigen is unknown. Base qualities were left out, and no much larger clone turns up one base away.

The method was the immunoSEQ multiplex PCR assay. For the multiplex PCR, a mixture combining 60 forward primers for TCR Vbeta segments and 13 reverse primers for TCR Jbeta segments was used. The CDR3 region of rearranged TCR beta genes was amplified from genomic DNA by a multiplex PCR assay. Amplified TCR beta libraries were sequenced as 87-base-pair reads on the Illumina HiSeq System. The study's processing was this. A later analysis counted 65 million to 90 million unique TCR beta chains across the roughly 700 repertoires, and some 11 million of these chains were shared by at least two donors. Raw reads were error-corrected and collapsed into unique sequences with a nearest-neighbor algorithm that merged closely related sequences to remove PCR and sequencing errors. Alignment of CDR3 sequences to IMGT reference sequences was used to assign V, D and J gene segments. For a sequence to be retained, a match of at least six nucleotides to both a V gene segment and a J gene segment was required. Rearrangements were called productive when the CDR3 lacked stop codons and stayed in frame with V and J; all others were non-productive. CDR3 was defined by IMGT convention, running from the second conserved V-encoded cysteine to the conserved J-encoded phenylalanine. The earlier analysis of 450 to 750 of the donors excluded any sequence lacking an unambiguous match to a single V gene segment. An earlier analysis of several hundred of the donors called V segments functional above 56.7% productive rearrangements and segregating when the between-donor standard deviation exceeded 5%. A statistical classification framework was built for diagnosing cytomegalovirus status from the catalog of TCR beta chain sequences. In a later analysis, V and J genes were assigned by comparing TCR nucleotide sequences against IMGT/GENE-DB human TR gene sequences. Using the TCRdist pipeline, a later analysis assigned CDR3 sequences along with most-parsimonious VDJ recombination scenarios. In a later analysis, each TCR beta chain was defined by its CDR3 amino acid sequence together with its V-gene family, and reads lacking a unique V-gene family were excluded. To address suspected cross-contamination and a sequencing artifact, a later analysis removed 450 to 700 highly shared, low-generation-probability nucleotide sequences. A later analysis calculated a clonal expansion index for each public chain from normalized within-repertoire ranks of inferred template counts. Generation probabilities in a later analysis came from a VDJ recombination model fitted to out-of-frame rearrangements, and those results were checked against IGoR. A later analysis scored TCR-TCR, TCR-HLA and TCR-CMV co-occurrence with hypergeometric tests, applying a repertoire-size bias correction to TCR pairs. In a later analysis, false discovery rates were estimated by permuting HLA or CMV assignments 20 times. In a later analysis, co-occurring TCRs were grouped using DBSCAN, with TCRdist sequence similarity added in when clustering inside HLA-allele-positive subsets. Repertoires with fewer than 30,000 or more than 120,000 public chains, plus five repertoires with anomalous nucleotide sharing, were excluded from co-occurrence clustering. The immuneACCESS repertoire file appears here via TCRdb, limited to in-frame rearrangements. These files lack a portion of the clones; in checked studies, under half of the deficit traces to unresolved V genes, and the cause of the others is not known. From that table come the V and J calls and clone size; the DNA was used to work out D and trimming. The sample records 81,000 or so clones, 77% of which are singletons. Around 3% of the sample is in the top ten clones.

The V end gives up 0 bases and the J end 6 bases, leaving 8 bases in the junction not matched to a gene. CDR1 SGHNT and CDR2 YYREEE were looked up in the germline V gene (reference sequence). From cysteine to phenylalanine, the CDR3 is 16 amino acids long. CDR3 DNA is the only sequence kept; it has 48 bases, read in frame from the first base. The sample comprised PBMCs. The TCR sequence derives from a man over 45 in good health and CMV-seropositive. This receptor chain uses TRBV5-4 and TRBJ2-2, with TRBD1 matching 7 junction bases. The bases read TGTGCCAGCAGCTTGGATGGGACAGTAATATCCGGGGAGCTGTTTTTT. Translated, this is CASSLDGTVISGELFF.